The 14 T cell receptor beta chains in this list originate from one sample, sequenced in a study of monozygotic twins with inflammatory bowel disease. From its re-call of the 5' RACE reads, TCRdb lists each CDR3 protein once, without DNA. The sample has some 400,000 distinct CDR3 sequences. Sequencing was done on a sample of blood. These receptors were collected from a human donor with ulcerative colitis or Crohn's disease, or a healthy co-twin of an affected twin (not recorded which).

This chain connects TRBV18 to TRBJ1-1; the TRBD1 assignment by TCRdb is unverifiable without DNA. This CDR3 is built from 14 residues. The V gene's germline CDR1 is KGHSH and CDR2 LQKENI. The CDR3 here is CASSLDMGSTEAFF.

CDR3 residues: CASSHGRGSYNEQFF. This sequence joins TRBV14 and TRBJ2-1. Germline-derived CDR1 and CDR2 are SGHDN and FVKESK. There are 15 residues in the CDR3.

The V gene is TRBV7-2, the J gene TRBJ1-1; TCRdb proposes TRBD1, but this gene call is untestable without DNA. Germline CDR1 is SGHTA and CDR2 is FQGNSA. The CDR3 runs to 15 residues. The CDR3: CASSLARDSWTEAFF.

CDR3 residues: CASSLWGDTSNYGYTF. The chain has TRBV5-1 and TRBJ1-2; TCRdb indicates TRBD1, and absent DNA this call remains unverified. The CDR3 has 16 residues. Germline CDR1 SGHRS, CDR2 YFSETQ. Full variable domain (rest looked up from reference TRBV5-1 and TRBJ1-2): KAGVTQTPRYLIKTRGQQVTLSCSPISGHRSVSWYQQTPGQGLQFLFEYFSETQRNKGNFPGRFSGRQFSNSRSEMNVSTLELGDSALYLCASSLWGDTSNYGYTFGSGTRLTVV.

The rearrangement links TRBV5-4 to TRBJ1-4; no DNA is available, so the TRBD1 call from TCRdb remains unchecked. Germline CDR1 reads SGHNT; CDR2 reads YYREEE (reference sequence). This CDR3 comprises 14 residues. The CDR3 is CASSLRQTNEKLFF.

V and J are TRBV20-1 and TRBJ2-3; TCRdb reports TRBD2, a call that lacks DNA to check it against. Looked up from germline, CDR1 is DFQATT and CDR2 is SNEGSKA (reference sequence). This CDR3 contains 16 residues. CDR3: CSARAPLAEITDTQYF.

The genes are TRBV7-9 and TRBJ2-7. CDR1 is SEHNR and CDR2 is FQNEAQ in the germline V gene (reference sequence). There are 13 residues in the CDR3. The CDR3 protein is CASSLANSYEQYF. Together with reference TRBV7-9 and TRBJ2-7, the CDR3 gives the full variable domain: DTGVSQNPRHKITKRGQNVTFRCDPISEHNRLYWYRQTLGQGPEFLTYFQNEAQLEKSRLLSDRFSAERPKGSFSTLEIQRTEQGDSAMYLCASSLANSYEQYFGPGTRLTVT.

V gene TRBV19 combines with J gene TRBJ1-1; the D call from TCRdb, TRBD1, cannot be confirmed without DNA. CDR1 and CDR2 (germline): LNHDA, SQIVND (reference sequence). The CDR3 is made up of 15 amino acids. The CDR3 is CASSIGGFGNTEAFF. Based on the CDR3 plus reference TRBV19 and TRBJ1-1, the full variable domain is DGGITQSPKYLFRKEGQNVTLSCEQNLNHDAMYWYRQDPGQGLRLIYYSQIVNDFQKGDIAEGYSVSREKKESFPLTVTSAQKNPTAFYLCASSIGGFGNTEAFFGQGTRLTVV.

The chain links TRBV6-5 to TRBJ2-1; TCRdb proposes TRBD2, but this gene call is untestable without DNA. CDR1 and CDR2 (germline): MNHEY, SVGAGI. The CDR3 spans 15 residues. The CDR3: CASSYPGLAANEQFF.

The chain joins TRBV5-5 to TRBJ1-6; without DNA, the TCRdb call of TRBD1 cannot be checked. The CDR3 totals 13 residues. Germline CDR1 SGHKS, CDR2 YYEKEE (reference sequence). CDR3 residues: CASSFDSNSPLHF.

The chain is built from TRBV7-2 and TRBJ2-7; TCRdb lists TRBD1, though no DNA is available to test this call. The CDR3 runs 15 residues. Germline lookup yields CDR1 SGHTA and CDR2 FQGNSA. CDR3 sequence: CASSLTGESPYEQYF. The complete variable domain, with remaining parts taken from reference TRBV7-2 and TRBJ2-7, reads GAGVSQSPSNKVTEKGKDVELRCDPISGHTALYWYRQSLGQGLEFLIYFQGNSAPDKSGLPSDRFSAERTGGSVSTLTIQRTQQEDSAVYLCASSLTGESPYEQYFGPGTRLTVT.

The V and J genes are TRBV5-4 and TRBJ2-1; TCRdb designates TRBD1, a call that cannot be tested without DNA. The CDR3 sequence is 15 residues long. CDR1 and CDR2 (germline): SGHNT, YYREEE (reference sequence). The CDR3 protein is CASSLGQGVGNEQFF.

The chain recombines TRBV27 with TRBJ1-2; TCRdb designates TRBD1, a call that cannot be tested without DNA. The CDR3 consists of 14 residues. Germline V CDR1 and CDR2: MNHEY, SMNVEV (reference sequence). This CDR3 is CASSKQGLHYGYTF.

The CDR3 protein is CAWSADGNTEAFF. The rearrangement joins TRBV30 to TRBJ1-1. Germline V gene data show CDR1 as GTSNPN and CDR2 as SVGIG (reference sequence). The CDR3 has 13 amino acids.